Below are 30 T cell receptor beta chains sequenced from a single sample in a study of early T cells in non-severe SARS-CoV-2 infection. TCRdb called the 5' RACE reads again in MiXCR, with one record for every CDR3 protein. Of tens of thousands of distinct CDR3 sequences in the sample, about 14% were seen once. The input for sequencing was whole blood, taken at baseline. The source is an adult who was a healthcare worker with PCR-confirmed SARS-CoV-2 infection or an uninfected control (not recorded which).

The genes are TRBV5-4 and TRBJ1-1; a weak D match, TRBD1 (5 bases). This CDR3 spans 14 amino acids. Germline V gene lookup returns CDR1 SGHNT and CDR2 YYREEE (reference sequence). The V end lost 1 base, the J end lost 3 bases, and 10 bases lay between the germline ends. CDR3 region: CASSLTRDHTEAFF. CDR3 in DNA: TGTGCCAGCAGCTTGACCAGGGACCACACTGAAGCTTTCTTT.

This clonotype was seen a handful of times. The rearrangement uses TRBV5-4 and TRBJ2-5; D call uncertain. The germline V gene has CDR1 SGHNT and CDR2 YYREEE (reference sequence). V lost 5 bases and J lost 5, with 13 bases in between. This CDR3 spans 13 amino acids. CDR3 nucleotide sequence: TGTGCCAGCAGGTGGGCCAGAGAGGAGACCCAGTACTTC. This codes for CASRWAREETQYF.

The J gene is TRBJ1-2, the V gene TRBV6-5; 9 bases map to TRBD1. There are 14 residues in the CDR3. V trimming: 4 bases; J trimming: 6 bases; junction bases outside the gene matches: 6. In germline, CDR1 is MNHEY, CDR2 SVGAGI. The CDR3, as DNA: TGTGCCAGCAGTTCACAGGGGGCAGGGAATGGCTACACCTTC. It yields the protein CASSSQGAGNGYTF.

This chain joins TRBV6-1 and TRBJ1-2, with D possibly TRBD1 on 5 matching bases. CDR1 is MNHNS and CDR2 is SASEGT in the germline V gene. This CDR3 is 15 amino acids long. V was pared by 1 base and J by 1 base, with 10 bases between. CDR3: CASSEVRQINYGYTF. Here the CDR3 DNA reads TGTGCCAGCAGTGAAGTGCGACAGATTAACTATGGCTACACCTTC.

This clonotype showed up many times. J is TRBJ2-2 and V is TRBV18; D might be TRBD1 (5 bases). Germline loops: CDR1 KGHSH, CDR2 LQKENI. CDR3 length: 17 residues. V lost 1 base and J 2 bases, leaving 14 bases between the germline ends. CDR3 sequence reads: CASSPLQAEDNTGELFF. The CDR3 DNA reads TGTGCCAGCTCACCACTACAGGCGGAAGACAACACCGGGGAGCTGTTTTTT.

The chain links TRBV10-1 to TRBJ2-7, with D possibly matching TRBD1 (6 bases). The CDR3 length is 12 residues. The V gene's germline CDR1 is WNHNN and CDR2 SYGVQD (reference sequence). V lost 2 bases to trimming and J lost 4 bases, with 6 bases between them. The CDR3 DNA sequence: TGCGCCAGCAGTGAGCAGGGGTACGAGCAGTACTTC. Translated, it gives CASSEQGYEQYF.

This chain joins TRBV29-1 and TRBJ2-1; 10 positions match TRBD1. The CDR3 has 15 amino acids. The J segment lost 8 bases and the V segment lost 0 bases, leaving 7 bases of the junction unmatched. In germline, CDR1 is SQVTM, CDR2 ANQGSEA. In DNA, the CDR3 is TGCAGCGTTGAAGATAGGGGACAGGGGCTTTATGAGCAGTTCTTC. Encoded protein: CSVEDRGQGLYEQFF.

This chain joins TRBV20-1 and TRBJ1-4; D is undetermined. The V end lost 6 bases, the J end lost 10 bases, and 21 bases lay between the germline ends. This CDR3 spans 14 amino acids. The germline V gene encodes CDR1 DFQATT and CDR2 SNEGSKA (reference sequence). CDR3 sequence (DNA): TGCAGTGCCCCCGATAGGTGGGCTTATGGAAAACTGTTTTTT. It translates to CSAPDRWAYGKLFF.

In its sample, this clonotype was seen a few times. Here the CDR3 DNA reads TGTGCCAGCAGCCCCCGAACTAGCGCCAACAATGAGCAGTTCTTC. Amino acid sequence: CASSPRTSANNEQFF. The rearrangement joins TRBV9 to TRBJ2-1; 7 nucleotides align to TRBD2. This CDR3 is 15 amino acids long. V shed 4 bases, J shed 5 bases, and the junction held 9 bases outside the gene matches. The germline gives CDR1 SGDLS, CDR2 YYNGEE.

A few counts support this clonotype. This chain uses TRBV30 with TRBJ2-3; D unclear. Germline V gives CDR1 GTSNPN, CDR2 SVGIG (reference sequence). The CDR3 runs 13 residues. V was cut by 1 base and J by 2 bases, with 7 bases left in between. The CDR3 sequence: CAWSGQDTDTQYF. The CDR3 DNA follows: TGTGCCTGGAGTGGGCAGGACACAGATACGCAGTATTTT. Full variable domain (rest looked up from reference TRBV30 and TRBJ2-3): SQTIHQWPATLVQPVGSPLSLECTVEGTSNPNLYWYRQAAGRGLQLLFYSVGIGQISSEVPQNLSASRPQDRQFILSSKKLLLSDSGFYLCAWSGQDTDTQYFGPGTRLTVL.

In this sample, this clonotype turned up many times. The rearrangement uses TRBV29-1 and TRBJ2-3; D possibly corresponds to TRBD1 (6 bases). V lost 2 bases, J lost 6 bases, and 12 bases lay in between. Germline-derived CDR1 and CDR2 are SQVTM and ANQGSEA. CDR3 length: 13 amino acids. The CDR3 is CSVERQGIDTQYF. The CDR3 DNA reads as TGCAGCGTTGAACGCCAGGGGATTGATACGCAGTATTTT.

The V and J genes are TRBV25-1 and TRBJ2-7; TRBD1 matches at 7 bases. This CDR3 spans 13 amino acids. Germline-derived CDR1 and CDR2 are MGHDK and SYGVNS. V lost 5 bases to trimming and J lost 5 bases; unmatched junction nucleotides: 6. The CDR3 DNA sequence: TGTGCCAGCAGTAGAGGGGGCAGCGACGAGCAGTACTTC. Translated: CASSRGGSDEQYF.

This clonotype was counted only a few times. The rearrangement uses TRBV12-3 or TRBV12-4 and TRBJ2-2, with D uncertain. This CDR3 is 15 amino acids long. The ends were cut back, 7 bases at V and 0 bases at J, with 12 bases in the middle. CDR3 residues: CASTLGGTNTGELFF. The CDR3 DNA reads as TGTGCCAGCACTCTGGGTGGGACGAACACCGGGGAGCTGTTTTTT.

Many counts were recorded for this clonotype. The rearrangement joins TRBV27 to TRBJ1-1; D is ambiguous. Per the germline V gene, CDR1 is MNHEY and CDR2 is SMNVEV (reference sequence). The CDR3 has 13 amino acids. Trimming removed 6 bases at V and 1 base at J, with 9 bases between. As DNA, the CDR3 is TGTGCCAGCAGCCGGACTTGGAACACTGAAGCTTTCTTT. Its translation: CASSRTWNTEAFF.

This clonotype has just a few counts. The CDR3 DNA sequence: TGCGCCAGCAGCTTGGCACTAGCGGGACGGGACGAGCAGTACTTC. This sequence encodes CASSLALAGRDEQYF. This chain joins TRBV5-1 and TRBJ2-7, with 10 bases aligning to TRBD2. The CDR3 totals 15 residues. V trimming: 0 bases; J trimming: 5 bases; junction bases outside the gene matches: 5. CDR1 is SGHRS, CDR2 YFSETQ, per germline.

This clonotype was recorded a few times. This CDR3 is CASSFTTGGPTVEQYF. The CDR3 nucleotides read TGTGCCAGCAGTTTCACTACGGGAGGGCCCACGGTGGAGCAGTACTTC. The chain uses TRBV12-3 or TRBV12-4 and TRBJ2-7, with TRBD2 matching over 8 bases. V was pared by 3 bases and J by 7 bases, with 14 bases of the junction left unmatched. The CDR3 is 16 amino acids.

This chain links TRBV2 with TRBJ2-1; D possibly matches TRBD1 or TRBD2 (5 bases each). CDR1 is SNHLY and CDR2 is FYNNEI in the germline V gene. Trimming cost V 4 bases and J 10 bases, with 8 bases left between them. There are 11 residues in the CDR3. In nucleotides, the CDR3 is TGTGCCAGCAGTGTCCGGGGCGAGCAGTTCTTC. This codes for CASSVRGEQFF.

This clonotype was detected ten times or more. The chain recombines TRBV6-6 with TRBJ2-1, with 7 bases that match TRBD1. Germline V gene lookup returns CDR1 MNHNY and CDR2 SVGAGI (reference sequence). This CDR3 spans 14 amino acids. The J segment lost 9 bases and the V segment lost 2 bases, leaving 7 bases of the junction unmatched. DNA of the CDR3: TGTGCCAGCAGTTACGTTGCAGGGGGTAGTGAGCAGTTCTTC. It yields the protein CASSYVAGGSEQFF.

The chain is built from TRBV14 and TRBJ2-7, with no clear D. This CDR3 has 15 residues. Trimming removed 3 bases from V and 1 base from J, with 13 bases in between. Per the germline V gene, CDR1 is SGHDN and CDR2 is FVKESK. CDR3 protein: CASSQVAGPSYEQYF. As DNA, the CDR3 is TGTGCCAGCAGCCAGGTCGCCGGGCCTTCCTACGAGCAGTACTTC. The variable domain in full, with the rest retrieved from reference TRBV14 and TRBJ2-7, is EAGVTQFPSHSVIEKGQTVTLRCDPISGHDNLYWYRRVMGKEIKFLLHFVKESKQDESGMPNNRFLAERTGGTYSTLKVQPAELEDSGVYFCASSQVAGPSYEQYFGPGTRLTVT.

This clonotype was recorded a few times. The CDR3 is CSAWDTRGYTF. In DNA, the CDR3 is TGCAGTGCTTGGGACACCCGAGGCTACACCTTC. The chain carries TRBV20-1 and TRBJ1-2, with D perhaps TRBD1 (6 bases). Deletions cut 5 bases from V and 8 bases from J, with 12 bases between. Germline CDR1 reads DFQATT; CDR2 reads SNEGSKA (reference sequence). The CDR3 contains 11 residues.

V is TRBV2 and J is TRBJ2-1; D gene unclear. The CDR3 consists of 11 residues. Trimming pared 7 bases from V and 1 base from J, leaving 2 bases between. CDR1 and CDR2 (germline): SNHLY, FYNNEI. The CDR3: CASTSYNEQFF. In DNA, the CDR3 is TGTGCCAGCACTTCCTACAATGAGCAGTTCTTC.

This clonotype was counted between two and nine times. The DNA for the CDR3 is TGTGCCAGCGCTATAGGAGCGGGAGGGTACGAGCAGTACTTC. Translating gives CASAIGAGGYEQYF. The rearrangement joins TRBV19 to TRBJ2-7; TRBD2 agrees at 10 bases. Germline-derived CDR1 and CDR2 are LNHDA and SQIVND (reference sequence). This CDR3 contains 14 residues. After removal of 9 bases from V and 4 bases from J, the junction contained 9 bases not matched to a gene.

This clonotype was detected only a few times. The V call is TRBV29-1, the J call TRBJ1-1, with D unresolved. From germline, CDR1 is SQVTM and CDR2 ANQGSEA. V dropped 6 bases and J dropped 1 base, with 6 bases sitting between them. The CDR3 is made up of 11 amino acids. The DNA of the CDR3 is TGCAGCGTGGTGACGAACACTGAAGCTTTCTTT. This codes for CSVVTNTEAFF.

This chain connects TRBV18 to TRBJ2-7, with 10 bases aligning to TRBD1. Germline V lookup: CDR1 KGHSH, CDR2 LQKENI. The CDR3 sequence is 16 residues long. V was clipped by 5 bases and J by 2 bases; unmatched bases: 9. As DNA, the CDR3 is TGTGCCAGCTCAATGACCGGGACAGGGGTTACCTACGAGCAGTACTTC. This encodes CASSMTGTGVTYEQYF.

The sample holds many counts of this clonotype. The CDR3 region has the DNA TGCGCCAGCAGCCCGGAGACTAGCGGGACGTACGAGCAGTACTTC. Its protein product is CASSPETSGTYEQYF. The J gene is TRBJ2-7, the V gene TRBV5-1; 11 positions agree with TRBD2. V lost 4 bases to trimming and J lost 4 bases; unmatched junction nucleotides: 7. The CDR3 totals 15 residues. CDR1 SGHRS and CDR2 YFSETQ come from the germline V gene.

This clonotype has just a few counts. The CDR3 DNA reads TGCGCCAGCAGCCAAGTACTGGACAGGGCTTCCTACGAGCAGTACTTC. Residues: CASSQVLDRASYEQYF. The J gene is TRBJ2-7, the V gene TRBV4-1; 8 positions agree with TRBD1. Germline V gene data show CDR1 as MGHRA and CDR2 as YSYEKL. This CDR3 is 16 amino acids long. V shed 1 base, J shed 1 base, and the junction held 6 bases outside the gene matches.

This chain joins TRBV27 and TRBJ2-6; weak D call: TRBD2 (5 bases). V lost 6 bases to trimming and J lost 3 bases, with 18 bases between them. The CDR3 loop spans 17 amino acids. Per germline, CDR1 MNHEY and CDR2 SMNVEV (reference sequence). CDR3 nucleotides: TGTGCCAGCAGGCAGAGAGGGATTCCCCTTGGGGCCAACGTCCTGACTTTC. This encodes CASRQRGIPLGANVLTF.

This clonotype was seen repeatedly, ten times or more. The V and J genes are TRBV19 and TRBJ1-1; no firm D call. Looked up from germline, CDR1 is LNHDA and CDR2 is SQIVND (reference sequence). The germline V and J ends were trimmed by 1 base and 3 bases, with 9 bases remaining between them. This CDR3 spans 14 amino acids. The CDR3 sequence: CASSIGGRHTEAFF. The CDR3 region has the DNA TGTGCCAGTAGTATAGGGGGTCGCCACACTGAAGCTTTCTTT.

This chain uses TRBV6-2 or TRBV6-3 with TRBJ2-7, with TRBD2 matching 10 bases. Germline V gives CDR1 MNHEY, CDR2 SVGEGT. The V gene end was trimmed by 5 bases and the J gene end by 0 bases; junction bases not matched to a gene: 7. CDR3 length: 16 residues. The DNA of the CDR3 is TGTGCCAGCAGTCCCTGGACTAGCGGCCCCTCCTACGAGCAGTACTTC. Protein sequence: CASSPWTSGPSYEQYF.

This clonotype was found many times. This chain connects TRBV2 to TRBJ2-7, with 9 positions matching TRBD2. Losses at the gene ends were 0 bases for V and 1 base for J; bases not matched to a gene: 4. The CDR3 is 16 residues long. Germline V gene data show CDR1 as SNHLY and CDR2 as FYNNEI. CDR3 amino acids: CASSEALAGPSYEQYF. As DNA, the CDR3 is TGTGCCAGCAGTGAAGCTCTAGCGGGACCTTCCTACGAGCAGTACTTC.